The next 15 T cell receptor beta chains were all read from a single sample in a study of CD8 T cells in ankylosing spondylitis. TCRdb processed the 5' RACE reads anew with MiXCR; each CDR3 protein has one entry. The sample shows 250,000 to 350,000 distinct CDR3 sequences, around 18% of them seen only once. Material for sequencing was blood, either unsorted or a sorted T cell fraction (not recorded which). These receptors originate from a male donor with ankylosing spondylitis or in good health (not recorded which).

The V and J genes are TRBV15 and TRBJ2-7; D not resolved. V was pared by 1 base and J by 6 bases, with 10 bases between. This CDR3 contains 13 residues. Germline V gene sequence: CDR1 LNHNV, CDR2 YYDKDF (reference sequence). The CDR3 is CATSRGGAFEQYV. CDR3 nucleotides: TGTGCCACCAGCAGAGGCGGCGCTTTCGAGCAGTACGTC.

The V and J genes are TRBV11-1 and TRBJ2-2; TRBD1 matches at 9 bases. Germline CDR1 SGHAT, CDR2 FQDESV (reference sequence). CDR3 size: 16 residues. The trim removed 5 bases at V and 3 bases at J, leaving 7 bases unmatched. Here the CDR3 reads CASSPHRGPDTGELFF. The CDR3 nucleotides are TGTGCCAGCAGCCCCCACAGGGGGCCGGACACCGGGGAGCTGTTTTTT.

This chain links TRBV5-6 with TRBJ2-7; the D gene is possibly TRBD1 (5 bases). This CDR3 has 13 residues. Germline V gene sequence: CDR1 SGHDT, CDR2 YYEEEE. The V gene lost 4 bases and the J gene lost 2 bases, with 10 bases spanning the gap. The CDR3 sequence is CASSPRAPYEQYV. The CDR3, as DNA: TGTGCCAGCAGCCCCAGGGCCCCCTACGAGCAGTACGTC.

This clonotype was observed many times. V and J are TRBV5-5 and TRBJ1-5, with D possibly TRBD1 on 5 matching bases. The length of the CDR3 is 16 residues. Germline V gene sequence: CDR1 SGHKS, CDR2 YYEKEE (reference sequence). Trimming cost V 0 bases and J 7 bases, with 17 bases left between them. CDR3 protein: CASSLVEVPAGQPQHF. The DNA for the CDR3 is TGTGCCAGCAGCTTGGTTGAGGTACCCGCAGGGCAGCCCCAGCATTTT. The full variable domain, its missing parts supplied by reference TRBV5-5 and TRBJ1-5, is DAGVTQSPTHLIKTRGQQVTLRCSPISGHKSVSWYQQVLGQGPQFIFQYYEKEERGRGNFPDRFSARQFPNYSSELNVNALLLGDSALYLCASSLVEVPAGQPQHFGDGTRLSIL.

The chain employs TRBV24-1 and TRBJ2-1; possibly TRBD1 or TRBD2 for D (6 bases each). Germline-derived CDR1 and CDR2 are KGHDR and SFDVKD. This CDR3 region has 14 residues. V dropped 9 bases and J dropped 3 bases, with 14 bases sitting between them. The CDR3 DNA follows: TGTGCCACCTCACGGGGGCCGCTCTACAATGAGCAGTTCTTC. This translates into CATSRGPLYNEQFF.

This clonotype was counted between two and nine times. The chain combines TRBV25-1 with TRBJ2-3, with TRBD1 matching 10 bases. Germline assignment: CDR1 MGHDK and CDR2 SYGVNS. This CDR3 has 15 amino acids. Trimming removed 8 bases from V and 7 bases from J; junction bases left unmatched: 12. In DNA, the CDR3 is TGTGCCAGCGGGTCAGGACAGGGGGGGGAGAATACGCAGTATTTT. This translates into CASGSGQGGENTQYF.

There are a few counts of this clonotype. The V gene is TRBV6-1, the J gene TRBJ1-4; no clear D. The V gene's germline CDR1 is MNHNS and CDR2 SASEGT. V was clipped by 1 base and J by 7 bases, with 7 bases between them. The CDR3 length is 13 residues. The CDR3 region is CASSEGTREKLFF. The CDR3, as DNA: TGTGCCAGCAGTGAAGGGACGCGTGAAAAACTGTTTTTT.

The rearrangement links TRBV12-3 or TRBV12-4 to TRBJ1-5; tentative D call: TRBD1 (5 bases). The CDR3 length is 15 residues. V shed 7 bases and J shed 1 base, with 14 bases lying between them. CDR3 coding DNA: TGTGCCAGCACCCCTGGGGGAGGCAGCAATCAGCCCCAGCATTTT. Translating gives CASTPGGGSNQPQHF.

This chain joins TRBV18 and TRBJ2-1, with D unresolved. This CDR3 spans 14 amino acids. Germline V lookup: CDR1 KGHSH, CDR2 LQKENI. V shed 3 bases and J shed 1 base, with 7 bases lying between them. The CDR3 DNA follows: TGTGCCAGCTCACCCGATCCTTCCTACAATGAGCAGTTCTTC. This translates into CASSPDPSYNEQFF.

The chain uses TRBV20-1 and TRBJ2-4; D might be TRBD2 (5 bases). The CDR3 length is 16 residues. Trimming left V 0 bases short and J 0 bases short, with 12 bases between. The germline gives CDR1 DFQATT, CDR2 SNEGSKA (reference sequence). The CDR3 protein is CSARDPWAGAKNIQYF. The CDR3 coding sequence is TGCAGTGCTAGAGACCCTTGGGCGGGAGCCAAAAACATTCAGTACTTC.

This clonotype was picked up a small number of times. The CDR3 protein is CASSPGSVRTHSNQPQHF. The CDR3, as DNA: TGTGCCAGCAGTCCTGGGTCGGTAAGGACGCATAGCAATCAGCCCCAGCATTTT. The rearrangement links TRBV12-3 or TRBV12-4 to TRBJ1-5; D uncertain. CDR3 length equals 18 residues. Trimming took off 5 bases at V and 0 bases at J, with 20 bases between the two ends.

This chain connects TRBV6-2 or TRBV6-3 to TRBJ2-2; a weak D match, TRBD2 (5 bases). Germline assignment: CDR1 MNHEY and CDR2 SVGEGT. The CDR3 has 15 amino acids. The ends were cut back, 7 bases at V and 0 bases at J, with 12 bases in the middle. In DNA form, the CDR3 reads TGTGCCAGCATAACGGACTTGGCGAACACCGGGGAGCTGTTTTTT. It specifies CASITDLANTGELFF.

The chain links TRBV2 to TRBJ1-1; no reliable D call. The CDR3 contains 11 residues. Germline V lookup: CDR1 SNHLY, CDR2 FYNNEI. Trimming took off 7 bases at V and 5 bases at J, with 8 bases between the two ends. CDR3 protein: CASTGGTEAFF. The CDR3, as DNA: TGTGCCAGCACCGGAGGTACTGAAGCTTTCTTT.

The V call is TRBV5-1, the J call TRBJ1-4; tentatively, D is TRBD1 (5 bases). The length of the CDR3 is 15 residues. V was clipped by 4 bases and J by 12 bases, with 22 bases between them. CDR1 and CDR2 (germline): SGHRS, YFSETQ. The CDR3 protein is CASSGGRDRSGELFF. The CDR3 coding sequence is TGCGCCAGCAGCGGTGGAAGGGACCGGTCGGGGGAACTGTTTTTT. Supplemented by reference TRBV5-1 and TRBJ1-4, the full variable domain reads KAGVTQTPRYLIKTRGQQVTLSCSPISGHRSVSWYQQTPGQGLQFLFEYFSETQRNKGNFPGRFSGRQFSNSRSEMNVSTLELGDSALYLCASSGGRDRSGELFFGSGTQLSVL.

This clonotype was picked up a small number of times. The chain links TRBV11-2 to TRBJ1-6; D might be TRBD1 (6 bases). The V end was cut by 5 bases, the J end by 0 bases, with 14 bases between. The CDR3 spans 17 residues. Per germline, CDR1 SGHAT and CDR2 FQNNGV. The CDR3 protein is CASSRNRAGSYNSPLHF. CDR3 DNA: TGTGCCAGCAGCAGAAACAGGGCCGGCTCCTATAATTCACCCCTCCACTTT.